A selection of T cell receptor beta chains follows, all from one sample in a study of cytomegalovirus exposure and HLA in healthy donors. Here immunoSEQ multiplex PCR was the method, and the copy in TCRdb shows in-frame clones only, minus some. Of some 130,000 clones listed, 60% to 80% are singletons. The material sequenced was PBMCs. The receptors were sampled from a man aged 30-40 years in good health and CMV-seronegative. Both conserved end residues are part of each CDR3. Fields, in order: clone size, V gene, D gene, J gene, CDR3 protein, CDR3 DNA. The D gene is left open where the match is weak. Size is stated for part of the rows, as once, few or many counts, or as a class when the clone is expanded.

NA	TRBV27	NA	TRBJ1-1	CASSLRQSTEAFF	TGTGCCAGCAGTTTAAGACAATCCACTGAAGCTTTCTTT
NA	TRBV28	TRBD1	TRBJ2-7	CASSLPVGQANSYEQYF	TGTGCCAGCAGTTTACCCGTGGGACAGGCGAACTCCTACGAGCAGTACTTC
NA	TRBV5-8	NA	TRBJ2-7	CASSSWGRAIHEQYF	TGTGCCAGCAGCTCGTGGGGCAGGGCGATCCACGAGCAGTACTTC
few	TRBV10-3	NA	TRBJ2-2	CAISGGTGELFF	TGTGCCATCAGTGGAGGAACCGGGGAGCTGTTTTTT
NA	TRBV5-1	NA	TRBJ2-2	CASSLGTTGELFF	TGCGCCAGCAGCTTGGGGACTACCGGGGAGCTGTTTTTT
NA	TRBV19	NA	TRBJ2-3	CASSIGGGTDTQYF	TGTGCCAGTAGTATTGGCGGGGGCACAGATACGCAGTATTTT
few	TRBV10-1	NA	TRBJ1-4	CASSGGATNEKLFF	TGCGCCAGCAGTGGGGGAGCAACTAATGAAAAACTGTTTTTT
NA	TRBV11-3	NA	TRBJ2-1	CASSLGGLNNEQFF	TGTGCCAGCAGCTTGGGGGGACTCAACAATGAGCAGTTCTTC
few	TRBV18	NA	TRBJ1-5	CASSPQGSNQPQHF	TGTGCCAGCTCACCACAGGGGAGCAATCAGCCCCAGCATTTT
NA	TRBV13	TRBD1	TRBJ2-5	CASRLSDRVATQYF	TGTGCCAGCAGACTATCCGACAGGGTCGCGACCCAGTACTTC
NA	TRBV7-9	TRBD2	TRBJ2-5	CASSQGLAGDRETQYF	TGTGCCAGCAGCCAAGGACTAGCGGGAGACCGAGAGACCCAGTACTTC
once	TRBV7-2	NA	TRBJ1-5	CASSLRLGASDQPQHF	TGTGCCAGCAGCTTACGTCTGGGGGCGTCCGATCAGCCCCAGCATTTT
NA	TRBV28	NA	TRBJ2-1	CASMTGRNEQFF	TGTGCCAGCATGACAGGACGGAATGAGCAGTTCTTC
NA	TRBV11-2	NA	TRBJ2-5	CASSLAYRSQETQYF	TGTGCCAGCAGCTTAGCGTACAGGAGCCAAGAGACCCAGTACTTC
NA	TRBV15	TRBD1	TRBJ1-2	CATSGYRGPGGYTF	TGTGCCACCAGCGGCTACAGGGGGCCTGGAGGCTACACCTTC
NA	TRBV6-1	TRBD1	TRBJ2-3	CASSRDRGRDTQYF	TGTGCCAGCTCCCGGGACAGGGGGCGAGATACGCAGTATTTT
NA	TRBV7-9	TRBD1	TRBJ2-4	CASSPEGHRGYIQYF	TGTGCCAGCAGCCCAGAAGGGCACAGGGGTTACATTCAGTACTTC
NA	TRBV2	TRBD2	TRBJ2-1	CATPGTSGSSPYNEQFF	TGTGCCACCCCCGGGACTAGCGGGAGTAGTCCCTACAATGAGCAGTTCTTC
few	TRBV6-1	NA	TRBJ1-1	CASGGRVNTEAFF	TGTGCCAGCGGCGGCAGGGTGAACACTGAAGCTTTCTTT
NA	TRBV7-9	TRBD1	TRBJ1-2	CASSLSGTATYYGYTF	TGTGCCAGCAGCCTCTCCGGGACAGCCACTTACTATGGCTACACCTTC
medium-sized	TRBV6-1	NA	TRBJ1-1	CASSDNSLYTEAFF	TGTGCCAGCAGTGACAACTCTCTTTACACTGAAGCTTTCTTT
NA	TRBV6-5	TRBD1	TRBJ1-1	CASSTDRGSTEAFF	TGTGCCAGCAGTACGGACAGGGGGTCCACTGAAGCTTTCTTT
NA	TRBV7-9	NA	TRBJ1-5	CASSLGNSFNQPQHF	TGTGCCAGCAGCTTAGGAAACAGTTTCAATCAGCCCCAGCATTTT
NA	TRBV25-1	TRBD1	TRBJ2-2	CASRGQGVNTGELFF	TGTGCCAGCAGAGGCCAGGGGGTGAACACCGGGGAGCTGTTTTTT
NA	TRBV7-6	NA	TRBJ1-1	CASSFGAFPNTEAFF	TGTGCCAGCAGCTTTGGAGCCTTCCCGAACACTGAAGCTTTCTTT
NA	TRBV28	NA	TRBJ1-2	CASSYPTGFFYGYTF	TGTGCCAGCAGTTACCCGACAGGATTTTTCTATGGCTACACCTTC
NA	TRBV9	NA	TRBJ1-1	CASTTADSNTEAFF	TGTGCCAGCACCACGGCAGACAGCAACACTGAAGCTTTCTTT
NA	TRBV2	NA	TRBJ2-1	CASTGEPVIEQFF	TGTGCCAGCACCGGGGAACCCGTTATAGAGCAGTTCTTC
NA	TRBV5-4	TRBD2	TRBJ2-7	CASSSLAGGGEQYF	TGTGCCAGCAGCTCACTAGCGGGGGGCGGAGAGCAGTACTTC